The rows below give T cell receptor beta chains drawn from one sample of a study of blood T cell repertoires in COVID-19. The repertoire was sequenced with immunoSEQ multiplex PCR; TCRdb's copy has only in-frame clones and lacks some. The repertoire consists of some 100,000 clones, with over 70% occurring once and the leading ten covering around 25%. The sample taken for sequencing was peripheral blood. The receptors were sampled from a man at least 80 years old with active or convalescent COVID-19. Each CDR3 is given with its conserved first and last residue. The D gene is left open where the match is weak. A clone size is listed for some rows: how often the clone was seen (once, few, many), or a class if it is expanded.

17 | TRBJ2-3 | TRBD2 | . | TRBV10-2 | TGCGCCAGCAGTAAAAGACTAGCGGAACTTAGCACAGATACGCAGTATTTT | CASSKRLAELSTDTQYF
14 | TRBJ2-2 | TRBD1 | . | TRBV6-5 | TGTGCCAGCAGGGGACAGTTTAACACCGGGGAGCTGTTTTTT | CASRGQFNTGELFF
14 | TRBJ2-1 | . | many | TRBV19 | TGTGCCAGTAAAGAAGGGGTCACCGGAAATGAGCAGTTCTTC | CASKEGVTGNEQFF
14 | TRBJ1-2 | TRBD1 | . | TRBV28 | TGTGCCAGCAGGGACAGGGCCCCCCACTATGGCTACACCTTC | CASRDRAPHYGYTF
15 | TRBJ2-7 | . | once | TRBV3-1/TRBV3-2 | TGTGCCAGCAGCAAACAGGGTGTCACTACCTACGAGCAGTACTTC | CASSKQGVTTYEQYF
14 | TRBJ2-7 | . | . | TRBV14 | TGTGCCAGCAGCCAAGGGCCGGGGTACGACGAGCAGTACTTC | CASSQGPGYDEQYF
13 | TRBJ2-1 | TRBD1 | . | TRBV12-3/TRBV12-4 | TGTGCCAGCACCAAAGACAGGGTCGGTGAGCAGTTCTTC | CASTKDRVGEQFF
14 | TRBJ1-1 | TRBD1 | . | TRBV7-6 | TGTGCCAGCAGCCTCAGGGGGGCGGACACTGAAGCTTTCTTT | CASSLRGADTEAFF
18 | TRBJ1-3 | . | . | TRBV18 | TGTGCCAGCTCACCTCTGGGGCCAGGCGATTTCTCTGGAAACACCATATATTTT | CASSPLGPGDFSGNTIYF
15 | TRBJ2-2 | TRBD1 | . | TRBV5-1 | TGCGCCAGCAGTTTGGACAGGGTTAACACCGGGGAGCTGTTTTTT | CASSLDRVNTGELFF
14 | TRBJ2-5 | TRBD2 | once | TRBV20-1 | TGCAGTGCTAGTTCTAGCGGGAATACGGAGACCCAGTACTTC | CSASSSGNTETQYF
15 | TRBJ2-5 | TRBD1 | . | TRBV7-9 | TGTGCCAGCAGCAACCCGACAGGGATCCGGGAGACCCAGTACTTC | CASSNPTGIRETQYF
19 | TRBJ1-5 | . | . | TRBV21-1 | TGTGCCAGCAGCTCCCCGCCCGGCAGATTAGACTATAGCAATCAGCCCCAGCATTTT | CASSSPPGRLDYSNQPQHF
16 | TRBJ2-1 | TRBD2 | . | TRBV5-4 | TGTGCCAGCAGCTTGGGAGCGGGGGGGCCAGGGGATGAGCAGTTCTTC | CASSLGAGGPGDEQFF
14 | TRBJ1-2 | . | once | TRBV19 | TGTGCCAGTAGTATAGACGCTTCCAGGGATGGCTACACCTTC | CASSIDASRDGYTF
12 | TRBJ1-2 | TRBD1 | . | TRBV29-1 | TGCAGCGTCGGGGACAGGGGGGATGGCTACACCTTC | CSVGDRGDGYTF
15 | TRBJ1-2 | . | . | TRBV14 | TGTGCCAGCAGCCACTTAGGCGGGGGTCCCTATGGCTACACCTTC | CASSHLGGGPYGYTF
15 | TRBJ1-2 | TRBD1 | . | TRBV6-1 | TGTGCCAGCAGTGAAAGGACAGGGGGGAACTATGGCTACACCTTC | CASSERTGGNYGYTF
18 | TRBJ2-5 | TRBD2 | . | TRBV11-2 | TGTGCCAGCAGCCCCTGGGGGGAGCTAGCGGGGGAACAAGAGACCCAGTACTTC | CASSPWGELAGEQETQYF
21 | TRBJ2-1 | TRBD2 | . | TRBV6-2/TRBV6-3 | TGTGCCAGCACCCCACGGGCTAGCGGGGGCCTAACGTCTACCTCCTACAATGAGCAGTTCTTC | CASTPRASGGLTSTSYNEQFF
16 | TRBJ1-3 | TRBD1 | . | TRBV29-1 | TGCAGCGTTGAAGGGGGACAGGCGAGCTCTGGAAACACCATATATTTT | CSVEGGQASSGNTIYF
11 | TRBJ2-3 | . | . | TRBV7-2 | TGTGCCAGCAGCCTTATTGATACGCAGTATTTT | CASSLIDTQYF
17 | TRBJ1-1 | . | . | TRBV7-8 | TGTGCCAGCAGCTTAGGTCTTTGGCAGGGGATGAACACTGAAGCTTTCTTT | CASSLGLWQGMNTEAFF
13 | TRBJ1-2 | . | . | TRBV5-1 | TGCGCCAGCAGCTCAGGGTCCCCCTATGGCTACACCTTC | CASSSGSPYGYTF
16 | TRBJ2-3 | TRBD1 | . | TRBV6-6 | TGTGCCAGCAGGAGAGCACAGGGGAATGGGGCAGATACGCAGTATTTT | CASRRAQGNGADTQYF
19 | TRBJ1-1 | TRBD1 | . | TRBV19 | TGTGCCAGTAGTATAAGGGGCAGAGGGACAGGAGAAAGGAACACTGAAGCTTTCTTT | CASSIRGRGTGERNTEAFF
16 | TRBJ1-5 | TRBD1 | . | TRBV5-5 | TGTGCCAGCAGCGGGTTACCGGGACAGGGGAATCAGCCCCAGCATTTT | CASSGLPGQGNQPQHF